This T cell receptor (beta chain) was recorded in a study of cytotoxic CD8 clonotypes in ibrutinib-treated CLL. Study in general: The cohort had around 11 relapsed/refractory and around 14 treatment-naive patients, around 18 IGHV unmutated.

This CDR3 has 15 amino acids. Germline CDR1 SGDLS, CDR2 YYNGEE. Trimming took off 1 base at V and 3 bases at J, with 13 bases between the two ends. TCRdb's table, derived via immunoSEQ multiplex PCR, lists solely in-frame clones and lacks some. The table has about 29,000 clones, roughly 85% seen once. The chain recombines TRBV9 with TRBJ1-1; a possible D gene is TRBD1 (5 bases). The receptor comes from a human donor with chronic lymphocytic leukemia. Sequenced here: PBMCs, sampled after 24 months of ibrutinib treatment. The CDR3 DNA follows: TGTGCCAGCAGCGTAAACTCTGGGGGGGACACTGAAGCTTTCTTT. It encodes CASSVNSGGDTEAFF.